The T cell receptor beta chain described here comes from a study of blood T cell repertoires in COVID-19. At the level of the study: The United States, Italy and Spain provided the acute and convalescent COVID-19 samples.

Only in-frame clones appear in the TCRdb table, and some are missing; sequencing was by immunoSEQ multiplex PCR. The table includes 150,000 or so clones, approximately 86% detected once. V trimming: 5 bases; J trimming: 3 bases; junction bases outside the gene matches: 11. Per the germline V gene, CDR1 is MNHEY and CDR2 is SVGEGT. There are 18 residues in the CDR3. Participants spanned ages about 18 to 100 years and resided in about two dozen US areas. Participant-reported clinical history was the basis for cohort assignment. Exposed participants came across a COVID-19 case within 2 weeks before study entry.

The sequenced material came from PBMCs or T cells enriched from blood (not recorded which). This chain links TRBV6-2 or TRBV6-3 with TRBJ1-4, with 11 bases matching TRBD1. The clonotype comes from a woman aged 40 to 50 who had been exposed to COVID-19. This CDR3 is CASSQHRDRGSPNEKLFF. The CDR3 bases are TGTGCCAGCAGTCAGCACCGGGACAGGGGGTCACCTAATGAAAAACTGTTTTTT.